This TCR beta chain emerged from a study of graft-versus-host responses after intestinal transplantation. General study points: Among circulating GvH clones, peak levels were associated with early post-transplant declines in HvG clones.

This clone was seen just once. As yet, its antigen is unknown. TCRdb's copy holds only in-frame clones and misses some; the assay was immunoSEQ multiplex PCR. Of over 90,000 clones listed, 91% are singletons. The germline gives CDR1 SGHTA, CDR2 FQGNSA. The CDR3 totals 16 residues. Trimming took off 1 base at V and 0 bases at J, with 13 bases between the two ends. This sample comprised unstimulated CD4+ T cells sorted from spleen or lymph node cells, obtained before transplant. This chain links TRBV7-2 with TRBJ2-7, with D possibly matching TRBD2 (5 bases). The receptor's source is a human donor who was the organ donor for an intestinal transplant. CDR3 residues: CASSLVGGSFSYEQYF. For the CDR3, the DNA is TGTGCCAGCAGCTTAGTAGGCGGGTCATTCTCCTACGAGCAGTACTTC.